The present TCR beta chain was sequenced within a study of chemoradiotherapy in HPV16-positive cancers. Study-wide results and caveats: During treatment, candidate HPV-specific clones and E7-related motifs expanded in tumor.

V was cut by 1 base and J by 1 base, with 9 bases left in between. This CDR3 region has 15 residues. The germline V gene encodes CDR1 SGHRS and CDR2 YFSETQ. Profiling relied on immunoSEQ multiplex PCR, and the TCRdb table lists in-frame clones only, not all of them. The data hold roughly 9,000 clones, with around 80% observed a single time. Repeated repertoire sampling spanned the course of chemoradiotherapy. This clone has a single count. What it recognizes is unknown. The chain links TRBV5-1 to TRBJ2-1; a possible D gene is TRBD1 (5 bases). Specimen: tumor tissue, collected from a patient who underwent chemoradiotherapy. This sequence originates from a human donor with HPV-associated anogenital cancer. The CDR3 sequence is CASSLIPGSYNEQFF. DNA of the CDR3: TGCGCCAGCAGCTTGATTCCAGGGTCCTACAATGAGCAGTTCTTC.